The next 16 T cell receptor beta chains were all read from a single sample in a study of shared clonotypes between healthy human individuals (dated by TCRdb to the early 2020s). The library relied on the immunoSEQ multiplex PCR assay. The table was pulled from immuneACCESS by TCRdb, which kept in-frame rearrangements only. Such tables lose some clones; where checked, under half of the loss comes from unresolved V genes, and the rest has no known cause. Across this sample there are over a million clones, with 75% to 80% seen only once. Clones ranked in the top ten supply 0.6% to 0.75% of the sample. The sample taken for sequencing was memory CD4+ T cells from PBMCs. Reading the label with the study, this specimen's cell subset or site is: CD45RA-negative fraction. Receptors were obtained from a man between 18 and 29 years old in good health. Some clones in this sample may be carry-over from other donors' samples.

Regarding this clone: One base away lies a much larger clone, so this may be a sequencing read error. This chain connects TRBV27 to TRBJ2-3; TRBD1 aligns across 7 bases. In germline, CDR1 is MNHEY, CDR2 SMNVEV (reference sequence). This CDR3 comprises 15 residues. The CDR3 coding sequence is TGTGCCAGCAGCCGGGACAGCCAGGAGGCAGATACGCAGTGTTTT. Residues: CASSRDSQEADTQCF.

The genes are TRBV6-1 and TRBJ2-7, with 8 bases that match TRBD2. This CDR3 has 13 residues. CDR1 is MNHNS, CDR2 SASEGT, per germline. Unmatched junction bases numbered 2, after V lost 5 bases and J lost 2 bases. DNA for the CDR3: TGTGCCAGCAGTAAGGGACTAGCCTACGAGCAGTACTTC. It codes for CASSKGLAYEQYF.

V usage is TRBV18 and J usage is TRBJ1-5; TRBD1 matches at 7 bases. CDR3 length: 17 amino acids. J gave up 0 bases and V 3 bases, and 8 bases lay outside the gene matches. From germline, CDR1 is KGHSH and CDR2 LQKENI. The CDR3 sequence: CASSPQNRGTSNQPQHF. The CDR3 bases are TGTGCCAGCTCACCGCAGAACAGGGGTACTAGCAATCAGCCCCAGCATTTT. Full variable domain (rest looked up from reference TRBV18 and TRBJ1-5): NAGVMQNPRHLVRRRGQEARLRCSPMKGHSHVYWYRQLPEEGLKFMVYLQKENIIDESGMPKERFSAEFPKEGPSILRIQQVVRGDSAAYFCASSPQNRGTSNQPQHFGDGTRLSIL.

The V call is TRBV28, the J call TRBJ1-4; possibly TRBD1 for D (5 bases). From germline, CDR1 is MDHEN and CDR2 SYDVKM. CDR3 length equals 15 residues. V dropped 4 bases and J dropped 4 bases, with 13 bases sitting between them. CDR3 bases: TGTGCCAGCAGTTACCCCCGGGACGGTAATGAAAAACTGTTTTTT. Protein sequence: CASSYPRDGNEKLFF.

The chain is built from TRBV6-5 and TRBJ2-3; TRBD1 aligns across 11 bases. The germline V gene encodes CDR1 MNHEY and CDR2 SVGAGI. This CDR3 region has 14 residues. The ends lost 5 bases at V and 9 bases at J; junction bases unmatched: 7. The chain's CDR3 is CASSRDRGLSTQYF. In nucleotides, the CDR3 is TGTGCCAGCAGTAGGGACAGGGGGTTGAGCACGCAGTATTTT.

Of note for this clone: One base separates it from a far larger clone, so it is likely a read error. This CDR3 is CSVGTSVNTEAFF. The CDR3 DNA sequence: TGCAGCGTTGGTACGTCGGTTAACACTGAAGCTTTCTTT. This sequence joins TRBV29-1 and TRBJ1-1; D is unclear. Germline-derived CDR1 and CDR2 are SQVTM and ANQGSEA. This CDR3 comprises 13 residues. V shed 4 bases and J shed 2 bases, with 11 bases lying between them.

The chain couples TRBV18 to TRBJ2-7; TRBD2 aligns across 11 bases. CDR1 and CDR2 (germline): KGHSH, LQKENI. The CDR3 runs 15 residues. V dropped 5 bases and J dropped 2; count of bases not matched to a gene: 5. The CDR3 region is CASSTGTSGPYEQYF. For the CDR3, the DNA is TGTGCCAGCTCAACGGGGACTAGCGGACCCTACGAGCAGTACTTC.

This sequence joins TRBV6-5 and TRBJ2-3; tentative D call: TRBD1 (6 bases). CDR1 MNHEY and CDR2 SVGAGI come from the germline V gene. V was cut by 5 bases and J by 2 bases, with 8 bases left in between. The CDR3 contains 13 residues. CDR3 coding DNA: TGTGCCAGCAGTGGACAGAACACAGATACGCAGTATTTT. Amino acids: CASSGQNTDTQYF.

In DNA form, the CDR3 reads TGCAGCGTTGCCCCGAGAACACAGGATACGCAGTATTTT. Its protein product is CSVAPRTQDTQYF. The chain uses TRBV29-1 and TRBJ2-3; D is uncertain. In germline, CDR1 is SQVTM, CDR2 ANQGSEA. This CDR3 contains 13 residues. V lost 4 bases to trimming and J lost 6 bases, with 14 bases between them.

The rearrangement links TRBV11-2 to TRBJ2-2; 9 bases fit TRBD1. This CDR3 comprises 14 residues. Germline CDR1 is SGHAT and CDR2 is FQNNGV. Trimming removed 6 bases from V and 8 bases from J; junction bases left unmatched: 7. The CDR3 DNA follows: TGTGCCAGCAGACCAAACAGGGGGCTGGGGGAGCTGTTTTTT. Translating it yields CASRPNRGLGELFF.

V gene TRBV18 combines with J gene TRBJ2-5; D is uncertain. V was trimmed by 3 bases and J by 2 bases, leaving 7 bases between them. Germline V gene lookup returns CDR1 KGHSH and CDR2 LQKENI. This CDR3 comprises 13 residues. In DNA, the CDR3 is TGTGCCAGCTCACCCGCCAGACAAGAGACCCAGTACTTC. It yields the protein CASSPARQETQYF.

On this clone: Other DNA sequences from this sample encode an identical CDR3 as well. V and J are TRBV5-1 and TRBJ2-7, with D possibly being TRBD2 (5 bases). The CDR3 is 14 amino acids. CDR1 and CDR2 (germline): SGHRS, YFSETQ. The germline V and J ends were trimmed by 0 bases and 1 base, with 8 bases remaining between them. The CDR3 protein is CASSLGGYSYEQYF. CDR3 DNA sequence: TGCGCCAGCAGCTTGGGAGGGTATTCCTACGAGCAGTACTTC.

This chain links TRBV27 with TRBJ1-3, with D perhaps TRBD1 (5 bases). This CDR3 comprises 14 residues. V was pared by 6 bases and J by 7 bases, with 16 bases between. Germline CDR1 MNHEY, CDR2 SMNVEV (reference sequence). CDR3 loop: CASSPRGVHNTIYF. CDR3 bases: TGTGCCAGCAGCCCGAGAGGGGTTCATAACACCATATATTTT.

The chain links TRBV7-9 to TRBJ1-3, with D unresolved. Germline V CDR1 and CDR2: SEHNR, FQNEAQ (reference sequence). There are 11 residues in the CDR3. The CDR3 loop reads CGRLSGNTIYF. In DNA, the CDR3 is TGTGGCCGCCTCTCTGGAAACACCATATATTTT. The complete variable domain, with remaining parts taken from reference TRBV7-9 and TRBJ1-3, reads DTGVSQNPRHKITKRGQNVTFRCDPISEHNRLYWYRQTLGQGPEFLTYFQNEAQLEKSRLLSDRFSAERPKGSFSTLEIQRTEQGDSAMYLCGRLSGNTIYFGEGSWLTVV.

V and J are TRBV7-8 and TRBJ2-7, with D perhaps assigned TRBD1 or TRBD2 (5 bases each). The CDR3 is 17 residues long. V was cut by 0 bases and J by 6 bases, with 21 bases left in between. Germline V lookup: CDR1 SGHVS, CDR2 FQNEAQ. CDR3 nucleotide sequence: TGTGCCAGCAGCTTAGCGTGGGTGGGGCGGGTTGCGCGCGAGCAGTACTTC. It specifies CASSLAWVGRVAREQYF.

This chain uses TRBV27 with TRBJ1-5; D perhaps matches TRBD1 (6 bases). Germline V lookup: CDR1 MNHEY, CDR2 SMNVEV (reference sequence). This CDR3 is 14 amino acids long. V was trimmed by 3 bases and J by 5 bases, leaving 11 bases between them. The CDR3 coding sequence is TGTGCCAGCAGTTTTCAGGGGCGTGATCAGCCCCAGCATTTT. It codes for CASSFQGRDQPQHF.